A single sample gave rise to the 17 T cell receptor beta chains below, sequenced in a study of PD-L1 blockade in urothelial cancer. TCRdb keeps only in-frame clones here, not all; method: immunoSEQ multiplex PCR. This sample yields roughly 46,000 clones, of which about 85% are seen a single time; more than 1.5% belongs to the top ten. The time point here: peripheral blood 6 weeks after treatment start. Sequencing used PBMCs, obtained around atezolizumab (anti-PD-L1) treatment. These receptors came from a middle-aged man with urothelial cancer.

The chain couples TRBV12-5 to TRBJ2-2; D ambiguous. Trimming stripped 0 bases from V and 6 bases from J, with 5 bases between. The CDR3 runs 13 residues. Germline V gene lookup returns CDR1 LGHNT and CDR2 FRNRAP. This CDR3 reads CASGLVPAGELFF. As DNA, the CDR3 is TGTGCTAGTGGTTTGGTACCGGCCGGGGAGCTGTTTTTT.

This clone came up once. The chain has TRBV7-2 and TRBJ1-2, with 8 nucleotides matching TRBD1. V was pared by 5 bases and J by 8 bases, with 10 bases of the junction left unmatched. This CDR3 is built from 14 residues. CDR1 is SGHTA, CDR2 FQGNSA, per germline. The CDR3 coding sequence is TGTGCCAGCAGCCCCGACAGGGGTAGATACGGCTACACCTTC. Translating gives CASSPDRGRYGYTF.

This sequence joins TRBV28 and TRBJ2-7, with 12 bases aligning to TRBD1. Germline V gives CDR1 MDHEN, CDR2 SYDVKM. With 9 bases clipped from V and 6 bases from J, the junction kept 12 bases outside the gene matches. This CDR3 has 15 residues. The CDR3 DNA is TGTGCCAGTTACCAGGCCGGGACAGGGGGCCGCGAGCAGTACTTC. This sequence encodes CASYQAGTGGREQYF. Based on the CDR3 plus reference TRBV28 and TRBJ2-7, the full variable domain is DVKVTQSSRYLVKRTGEKVFLECVQDMDHENMFWYRQDPGLGLRLIYFSYDVKMKEKGDIPEGYSVSREKKERFSLILESASTNQTSMYLCASYQAGTGGREQYFGPGTRLTVT.

V is TRBV7-9 and J is TRBJ2-1; TRBD2 agrees at 8 bases. The germline CDR1 and CDR2 sequences are SEHNR and FQNEAQ (reference sequence). The V and J ends lost 2 bases and 0 bases, in that order; junction bases with no gene match: 3. This CDR3 is built from 16 residues. The CDR3 DNA follows: TGTGCCAGCAGCTTAACTAGCGGTCACTCCTACAATGAGCAGTTCTTC. Its protein product is CASSLTSGHSYNEQFF.

The rearrangement joins TRBV6-4 to TRBJ1-3; 11 nucleotides match TRBD1. CDR3 length: 15 residues. Trimming at V came to 5 bases and at J to 6 bases, leaving 6 bases not matched to a gene. Germline V lookup: CDR1 MRHNA, CDR2 SNTAGT. CDR3 in DNA: TGTGCCAGCAGTCCAGGACAGGGGGCCGAAAACACCATATATTTT. It is translated as CASSPGQGAENTIYF.

The chain uses TRBV7-9 and TRBJ2-3, with D maybe TRBD1 (6 bases). V was clipped by 8 bases and J by 6 bases, with 18 bases between them. The germline V gene encodes CDR1 SEHNR and CDR2 FQNEAQ (reference sequence). This CDR3 is built from 14 residues. The CDR3 nucleotides read TGTGCCAGCCTGGGCACAGGGTACCTGGATACGCAGTATTTT. It codes for CASLGTGYLDTQYF.

This clone came up once. This sequence joins TRBV11-2 and TRBJ2-3; D uncertain. Germline V gene lookup returns CDR1 SGHAT and CDR2 FQNNGV. This CDR3 is 15 amino acids long. The V gene lost 0 bases and the J gene lost 5 bases, with 12 bases spanning the gap. The CDR3: CASSLEFLTGDTQYF. Written as DNA, the CDR3 is TGTGCCAGCAGCTTAGAGTTCCTGACGGGAGATACGCAGTATTTT.

The chain employs TRBV7-3 and TRBJ2-2, with 7 bases lining up with TRBD1. The CDR3 covers 16 residues. Germline CDR1 SGHTA, CDR2 FQGTGA. Trimming removed 2 bases from V and 4 bases from J; junction bases left unmatched: 7. This CDR3 is CASSLQAGGSTGELFF. DNA for the CDR3: TGTGCCAGCAGCTTACAGGCAGGGGGAAGCACCGGGGAGCTGTTTTTT.

The V call is TRBV27, the J call TRBJ2-1; 8 bases map to TRBD1. The CDR3 length is 14 residues. V lost 2 bases, J lost 6 bases, and 3 bases stayed unmatched. Per germline, CDR1 MNHEY and CDR2 SMNVEV (reference sequence). The CDR3: CASSLGQGSNEQFF. In DNA, the CDR3 is TGTGCCAGCAGTTTAGGACAGGGCTCCAATGAGCAGTTCTTC.

V is TRBV19 and J is TRBJ2-3; D gene ambiguous. The CDR3 has 14 amino acids. CDR1 LNHDA and CDR2 SQIVND come from the germline V gene (reference sequence). The V end was cut by 1 base, the J end by 3 bases, with 8 bases between. DNA for the CDR3: TGTGCCAGTAGTATAGCACAGTTAACAGATACGCAGTATTTT. Protein sequence: CASSIAQLTDTQYF.

V usage is TRBV7-6 and J usage is TRBJ2-1, with D unclear. Trimming removed 5 bases at V and 4 bases at J, with 12 bases between. Looked up from germline, CDR1 is SGHVS and CDR2 is FNYEAQ. The CDR3 runs 14 residues. CDR3 amino acids: CASSESQEYNEQFF. The CDR3 DNA reads TGTGCCAGCAGCGAGAGTCAAGAGTACAATGAGCAGTTCTTC.

The chain joins TRBV28 to TRBJ2-7; 8 nucleotides line up with TRBD1. CDR1 and CDR2 from the germline V gene are MDHEN and SYDVKM. There are 12 residues in the CDR3. J lost 3 bases, V lost 8 bases, and 3 bases had no gene match. CDR3 DNA: TGTGCCAGCCACGACAGGGGCTACGAGCAGTACTTC. Translation: CASHDRGYEQYF. Based on the CDR3 plus reference TRBV28 and TRBJ2-7, the full variable domain is DVKVTQSSRYLVKRTGEKVFLECVQDMDHENMFWYRQDPGLGLRLIYFSYDVKMKEKGDIPEGYSVSREKKERFSLILESASTNQTSMYLCASHDRGYEQYFGPGTRLTVT.

The V and J genes are TRBV27 and TRBJ2-1; 9 bases line up with TRBD1. The CDR3 runs 14 residues. Germline V gene data show CDR1 as MNHEY and CDR2 as SMNVEV (reference sequence). Germline trimming cut 6 bases from V and 10 bases from J; bases unmatched to any gene: 10. CDR3 amino acids: CASRPGQGLGEQFF. The CDR3 bases are TGTGCCAGCAGACCGGGACAGGGTCTAGGGGAGCAGTTCTTC.

The V and J genes are TRBV11-2 and TRBJ1-4; tentatively, D is TRBD1 (5 bases). This CDR3 is 16 amino acids long. The V and J ends lost 2 bases and 8 bases respectively, with 18 bases between them. The germline CDR1 and CDR2 sequences are SGHAT and FQNNGV. The CDR3 DNA reads TGTGCCAGCAGCTTATCTGGCCACGGGGGGAACGAAAAACTGTTTTTT. Residues: CASSLSGHGGNEKLFF.

Only a few counts were recorded for this clone. The CDR3 protein is CATSRDQDRNEKLFF. CDR3 in DNA: TGTGCCACCAGCAGAGATCAAGACAGAAATGAAAAACTGTTTTTT. The chain has TRBV15 and TRBJ1-4, with D possibly TRBD1 on 5 matching bases. Germline-derived CDR1 and CDR2 are LNHNV and YYDKDF (reference sequence). Trimming cost V 0 bases and J 5 bases, with 10 bases left between them. The length of the CDR3 is 15 residues.

The chain couples TRBV29-1 to TRBJ2-3; 8 bases line up with TRBD1. Germline loops: CDR1 SQVTM, CDR2 ANQGSEA. This CDR3 comprises 15 residues. V lost 8 bases and J lost 0; bases outside the gene matches: 10. The CDR3 here is CSLQGGQGSTDTQYF. CDR3 nucleotides: TGCAGCTTACAGGGCGGACAGGGCAGCACAGATACGCAGTATTTT.

The genes are TRBV19 and TRBJ2-2; 9 bases are a match to TRBD2. This CDR3 comprises 15 residues. Germline V gene data show CDR1 as LNHDA and CDR2 as SQIVND (reference sequence). V gave up 10 bases and J gave up 4 bases; unmatched junction bases: 10. DNA for the CDR3: TGTGCCACTATAGGACTAGCGAGTAGCACCGGGGAGCTGTTTTTT. Its translation is CATIGLASSTGELFF. The complete variable domain, with remaining parts taken from reference TRBV19 and TRBJ2-2, reads DGGITQSPKYLFRKEGQNVTLSCEQNLNHDAMYWYRQDPGQGLRLIYYSQIVNDFQKGDIAEGYSVSREKKESFPLTVTSAQKNPTAFYLCATIGLASSTGELFFGEGSRLTVL.